Below, 22 T cell receptor beta chains from the same sample are listed, as sequenced in a study of OX40 agonist ivuxolimab in advanced cancers. TCRdb's copy holds only in-frame clones and misses some; the assay was immunoSEQ multiplex PCR. The top ten clones hold approximately 1.1% of a sample with about 48,000 clones, 83% of them seen once. Sequenced here: CD4+ or CD8+ T cells sorted from blood, sampled in a trial of the OX40 agonist ivuxolimab. These receptors came from an adult with an advanced solid tumor such as melanoma, head and neck, liver or kidney cancer.

The chain combines TRBV5-1 with TRBJ1-6; D remains ambiguous. Trimming removed 4 bases from V and 0 bases from J, with 8 bases in between. CDR3 length equals 15 residues. CDR1 is SGHRS, CDR2 YFSETQ, per germline. CDR3 in amino acids: CASSQGSSYNSPLHF. In DNA form, the CDR3 reads TGCGCCAGCAGCCAAGGGAGCTCCTATAATTCACCCCTCCACTTT.

The chain couples TRBV29-1 to TRBJ1-3; D is unclear. Trimming took off 6 bases at V and 3 bases at J, with 15 bases between the two ends. Looked up from germline, CDR1 is SQVTM and CDR2 is ANQGSEA. The CDR3 spans 14 residues. CDR3 in amino acids: CSVRSQNSGNTIYF. Here the CDR3 DNA reads TGCAGCGTAAGGTCCCAAAACAGTGGAAACACCATATATTTT.

The gene calls are TRBV30 and TRBJ2-5; perhaps TRBD1 as D (5 bases). Germline loops: CDR1 GTSNPN, CDR2 SVGIG (reference sequence). This CDR3 contains 14 residues. V was trimmed by 5 bases and J by 4 bases, leaving 17 bases between them. CDR3 loop: CAWETWGLGETQYF. CDR3 sequence (DNA): TGTGCCTGGGAAACCTGGGGCCTCGGAGAGACCCAGTACTTC.

V gene TRBV6-6 combines with J gene TRBJ2-7; 7 bases agree with TRBD1. The germline gives CDR1 MNHNY, CDR2 SVGAGI (reference sequence). The CDR3 consists of 13 residues. V shed 6 bases, J shed 0 bases, and the junction held 2 bases outside the gene matches. The DNA of the CDR3 is TGTGCCAGCAGGGGACAGCACTCCTACGAGCAGTACTTC. Translation: CASRGQHSYEQYF.

The gene calls are TRBV4-3 and TRBJ2-1; D is possibly TRBD2 (6 bases). The V end was cut by 1 base, the J end by 5 bases, with 12 bases between. The V gene's germline CDR1 is LGHNA and CDR2 YSLEER. The CDR3 is 15 residues long. The CDR3 DNA follows: TGCGCCAGCAGCCAAGGGAGGAGGAGGGACAATGAGCAGTTCTTC. This gives the protein CASSQGRRRDNEQFF.

V usage is TRBV6-6 and J usage is TRBJ2-7; D gene unclear. This CDR3 is built from 12 residues. V lost 2 bases and J lost 4, with 6 bases in between. The germline V gene encodes CDR1 MNHNY and CDR2 SVGAGI (reference sequence). The CDR3 region is CASSYIGYEQYF. As DNA, the CDR3 is TGTGCCAGCAGTTACATTGGTTACGAGCAGTACTTC.

This clone came up once. J is TRBJ2-5 and V is TRBV9; perhaps TRBD2 as D (6 bases). Between the trimmed V and J ends, which lost 2 bases and 6 bases, there was a span of 14 bases. This CDR3 is 14 amino acids long. Germline CDR1 reads SGDLS; CDR2 reads YYNGEE. The CDR3, as DNA: TGTGCCAGCAGCGTGGGACTGACCGGACAGACCCAGTACTTC. Its translation is CASSVGLTGQTQYF.

This clone came up once. The rearrangement joins TRBV6-5 to TRBJ1-2, with D unclear. This CDR3 contains 11 residues. CDR1 is MNHEY and CDR2 is SVGAGI in the germline V gene. V was trimmed by 2 bases and J by 7 bases, leaving 5 bases between them. CDR3 nucleotide sequence: TGTGCCAGCAGTTACGGTTTTGGCTACACCTTC. Translated: CASSYGFGYTF.

The J gene is TRBJ2-1, the V gene TRBV11-2, with TRBD2 matching over 7 bases. The germline V gene encodes CDR1 SGHAT and CDR2 FQNNGV. This CDR3 is built from 15 residues. Trimming removed 5 bases from V and 0 bases from J; junction bases left unmatched: 4. For the CDR3, the DNA is TGTGCCAGCAGCAGGCGGGGGAGCTCCTACAATGAGCAGTTCTTC. It translates to CASSRRGSSYNEQFF.

The chain carries TRBV7-6 and TRBJ2-7, with D unresolved. The CDR3 is made up of 12 amino acids. Germline V lookup: CDR1 SGHVS, CDR2 FNYEAQ. Trimming took off 5 bases at V and 7 bases at J, with 12 bases between the two ends. The CDR3 bases are TGTGCCAGCAGCCCGAGTGTCGGGGAGCAGTACTTC. Translation: CASSPSVGEQYF.

This chain links TRBV6-5 with TRBJ2-7, with D possibly matching TRBD2 (5 bases). This CDR3 has 15 residues. The germline V gene has CDR1 MNHEY and CDR2 SVGAGI. V gave up 2 bases and J gave up 2 bases, with 13 bases separating them. In DNA, the CDR3 is TGTGCCAGCAGTTACCCTCGGGGAACCACCTACGAGCAGTACTTC. Its translation: CASSYPRGTTYEQYF.

This clone came up once. This CDR3 reads CASSLGGVAEAFF. The CDR3 coding sequence is TGCGCCAGCAGCTTAGGAGGGGTAGCCGAAGCTTTCTTT. This chain connects TRBV5-1 to TRBJ1-1; a possible D gene is TRBD1 (5 bases). The CDR3 extends over 13 amino acids. CDR1 and CDR2 from the germline V gene are SGHRS and YFSETQ. Trimming left V 2 bases short and J 8 bases short, with 13 bases between.

The genes are TRBV4-1 and TRBJ1-1; D may be TRBD1 (5 bases). The CDR3 length is 14 residues. Germline V gives CDR1 MGHRA, CDR2 YSYEKL. The germline V and J ends were trimmed by 6 bases and 1 base, with 12 bases remaining between them. This CDR3 reads CASRSRQGNTEAFF. DNA for the CDR3: TGCGCCAGCAGGAGCCGGCAGGGGAACACTGAAGCTTTCTTT.

The chain employs TRBV5-1 and TRBJ2-5; D call uncertain. Trimming took 4 bases from V and 3 from J, leaving 16 bases between them. CDR1 is SGHRS and CDR2 is YFSETQ in the germline V gene. This CDR3 has 15 amino acids. CDR3 nucleotide sequence: TGCGCCAGCAGCCCGGACGTTGGTGGGGAAGAGACCCAGTACTTC. It yields the protein CASSPDVGGEETQYF.

This chain joins TRBV5-1 and TRBJ2-3; TRBD1 might be the D (5 bases). Germline V CDR1 and CDR2: SGHRS, YFSETQ. Trimming stripped 3 bases from V and 4 bases from J, with 12 bases between. This CDR3 comprises 14 residues. The CDR3 DNA reads TGCGCCAGCAGCTACGAAATACAGGCAGATACGCAGTATTTT. It codes for CASSYEIQADTQYF.

This sequence joins TRBV7-2 and TRBJ2-5; 10 bases fit TRBD1. J was trimmed by 5 bases and V by 5 bases; bases with no gene match: 8. Germline CDR1 SGHTA, CDR2 FQGNSA. There are 15 residues in the CDR3. CDR3 DNA: TGTGCCAGCAGCCGACAGGGGGCGAGGGACGAGACCCAGTACTTC. Its protein is CASSRQGARDETQYF.

This chain connects TRBV4-3 to TRBJ1-2; no clear D gene. The CDR3 spans 12 residues. Germline-derived CDR1 and CDR2 are LGHNA and YSLEER. V was pared by 1 base and J by 5 bases, with 5 bases between. In DNA, the CDR3 is TGCGCCAGCAGCCAAGGGGAGTATGGCTACACCTTC. Protein: CASSQGEYGYTF.

This clone was seen a handful of times. The gene calls are TRBV4-3 and TRBJ2-7; D is possibly TRBD1 (5 bases). The V gene lost 2 bases and the J gene lost 3 bases, with 20 bases spanning the gap. CDR3 size: 17 residues. The germline CDR1 and CDR2 sequences are LGHNA and YSLEER. The CDR3, as DNA: TGCGCCAGCAGCCAAAGTGGCCAGGGTAAATCTCTCTACGAGCAGTACTTC. Translated: CASSQSGQGKSLYEQYF.

This chain links TRBV5-1 with TRBJ2-7; 8 positions match TRBD1. Unmatched junction bases numbered 10, after V lost 0 bases and J lost 2 bases. Germline CDR1 is SGHRS and CDR2 is YFSETQ. This CDR3 comprises 17 residues. In DNA, the CDR3 is TGCGCCAGCAGCTTGGTCCCCCAGGGGGCAGGGGCCTACGAGCAGTACTTC. Amino acids: CASSLVPQGAGAYEQYF.

The CDR3 nucleotides are TGTGCCAGCAGCTTCGTACCGAACACCGGGGAGCTGTTTTTT. Encoded protein: CASSFVPNTGELFF. The genes are TRBV5-6 and TRBJ2-2; D unresolved. The length of the CDR3 is 14 residues. Germline CDR1 reads SGHDT; CDR2 reads YYEEEE. Trimming stripped 2 bases from V and 0 bases from J, with 5 bases between.

The rearrangement joins TRBV5-6 to TRBJ1-2; 7 bases match TRBD1. The germline gives CDR1 SGHDT, CDR2 YYEEEE. V trimming: 5 bases; J trimming: 4 bases; junction bases outside the gene matches: 5. This CDR3 contains 13 residues. CDR3 in amino acids: CASSRQGPYGYTF. CDR3 nucleotide sequence: TGTGCCAGCAGTCGACAGGGCCCCTATGGCTACACCTTC.

J is TRBJ1-2 and V is TRBV28, with unresolved D. The germline V gene has CDR1 MDHEN and CDR2 SYDVKM. The CDR3 consists of 16 residues. V was shortened by 4 bases and J by 7 bases, with 22 bases between the two germline ends. The CDR3 region is CASSSTVSLLSSGYTF. Written as DNA, the CDR3 is TGTGCCAGCAGTTCTACGGTCAGTCTCCTCAGCAGTGGCTACACCTTC.